This T cell receptor beta chain comes out of a study of cytomegalovirus exposure and HLA in healthy donors. On this clone: Its target is not known.

It was with 60 Vbeta and 13 Jbeta primers that the PCR ran. Profiled with immunoSEQ multiplex PCR; TCRdb holds only in-frame clones, not every one. The data show 210,000 or so clones, 76% seen once. Study conclusions and caveats: Researchers counted 164 TCR beta chains as cytomegalovirus-associated. A further, later analysis showed that HLA-associated TCR beta chains (compared with equally common others) were more clonally expanded.

The V and J ends lost 7 bases and 4 bases respectively, with 8 bases between them. This CDR3 spans 12 amino acids. Per germline, CDR1 SNHLY and CDR2 FYNNEI. The specimen was PBMCs. The chain couples TRBV2 to TRBJ2-1; D uncertain. The clonotype was recovered from a man aged 18-30 years in good health and CMV-seronegative. CDR3 sequence (DNA): TGTGCCAGCAACACGGGTTACAATGAGCAGTTCTTC. It specifies CASNTGYNEQFF.